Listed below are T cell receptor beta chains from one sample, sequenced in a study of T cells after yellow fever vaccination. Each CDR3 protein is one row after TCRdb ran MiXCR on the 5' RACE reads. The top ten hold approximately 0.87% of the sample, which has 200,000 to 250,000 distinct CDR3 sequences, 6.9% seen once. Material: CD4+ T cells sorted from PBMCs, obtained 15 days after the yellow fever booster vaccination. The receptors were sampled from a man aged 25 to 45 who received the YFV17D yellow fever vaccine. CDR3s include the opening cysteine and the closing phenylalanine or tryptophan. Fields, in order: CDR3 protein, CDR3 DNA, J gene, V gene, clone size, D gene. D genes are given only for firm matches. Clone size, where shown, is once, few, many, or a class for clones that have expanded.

CDR3aa: CASSPSSGGPQETQYF; CDR3nt: TGTGCCAGCAGCCCCTCTAGCGGGGGACCGCAAGAGACCCAGTACTTC; j_gene: TRBJ2-5; v_gene: TRBV9; abundance: NA; d_gene: TRBD2
CDR3aa: CASSIETSGSYEQYF; CDR3nt: TGTGCCAGCAGTATAGAGACTAGCGGGAGTTACGAGCAGTACTTC; j_gene: TRBJ2-7; v_gene: TRBV12-3/TRBV12-4; abundance: few; d_gene: TRBD2
CDR3aa: CASTARLAGVGAFF; CDR3nt: TGTGCCAGCACTGCCAGACTGGCGGGAGTTGGGGCGTTCTTC; j_gene: TRBJ2-1; v_gene: TRBV6-2/TRBV6-3; abundance: NA; d_gene: TRBD2
CDR3aa: CASSIGTGTSEAFF; CDR3nt: TGTGCCAGTAGTATTGGTACAGGGACGAGTGAAGCTTTCTTT; j_gene: TRBJ1-1; v_gene: TRBV19; abundance: NA; d_gene: NA
CDR3aa: CASSLTGPYEQYF; CDR3nt: TGTGCCAGCAGTTTAACAGGGCCCTACGAGCAGTACTTC; j_gene: TRBJ2-7; v_gene: TRBV27; abundance: many; d_gene: NA
CDR3aa: CASSYSKAALAGGANVLTF; CDR3nt: TGTGCCAGCAGTTACTCGAAGGCCGCCCTAGCGGGTGGGGCCAACGTCCTGACTTTC; j_gene: TRBJ2-6; v_gene: TRBV6-5; abundance: few; d_gene: TRBD2
CDR3aa: CSVSTGANEQYF; CDR3nt: TGCAGCGTCTCCACAGGGGCGAACGAGCAGTACTTC; j_gene: TRBJ2-7; v_gene: TRBV29-1; abundance: many; d_gene: TRBD1
CDR3aa: CSAQAGIETQYF; CDR3nt: TGCAGTGCTCAGGCGGGAATTGAGACCCAGTACTTC; j_gene: TRBJ2-5; v_gene: TRBV20-1; abundance: NA; d_gene: NA
CDR3aa: CSAVGQGYGYTF; CDR3nt: TGCAGTGCCGTGGGACAGGGGTATGGCTACACCTTC; j_gene: TRBJ1-2; v_gene: TRBV20-1; abundance: NA; d_gene: TRBD1
CDR3aa: CSARDAVAGEHEQFF; CDR3nt: TGCAGTGCTAGAGATGCCGTGGCGGGAGAACATGAGCAGTTCTTC; j_gene: TRBJ2-1; v_gene: TRBV20-1; abundance: many; d_gene: TRBD2